A single TCR beta chain is shown here with its context. This CDR3 has 15 amino acids. Deletions cut 6 bases from V and 0 bases from J, with 14 bases between. CDR1 is SNHLY and CDR2 is FYNNEI in the germline V gene. This record comes from a study of cytomegalovirus exposure and HLA in healthy donors. PCR amplification relied on 60 Vbeta primers (plus 13 Jbeta primers). Here immunoSEQ multiplex PCR was the method, and the copy in TCRdb shows in-frame clones only, minus some. The sample yields over 90,000 clones, about four fifths seen once. The receptor comes from a man aged 40-50 years in good health and CMV-seropositive. The chain carries TRBV2 and TRBJ1-1, with a tentative D call TRBD1 (6 bases). Sample: PBMCs. The CDR3 coding sequence is TGTGCCAGCAGAAGAAGGGGGTCGCTGAACACTGAAGCTTTCTTT. Amino acids: CASRRRGSLNTEAFF.